This T cell receptor (beta chain) was captured in a study of blood T cell repertoires in COVID-19. Generated by immunoSEQ multiplex PCR, the TCRdb table keeps only in-frame clones and is missing some. The table has more than 300,000 clones, about 88% seen once. This CDR3 comprises 15 residues. Germline V gene lookup returns CDR1 MDHEN and CDR2 SYDVKM. V lost 4 bases and J lost 4; bases outside the gene matches: 3. The gene calls are TRBV28 and TRBJ2-1; 11 bases are shared with TRBD2. The sample consisted of peripheral blood. The clonotype comes from a woman in her seventies with COVID-19, enrolled during active disease. The CDR3 loop is CASSSSSGGYNEQFF. The DNA of the CDR3 is TGTGCCAGCAGTTCGTCTAGCGGGGGGTACAATGAGCAGTTCTTC.